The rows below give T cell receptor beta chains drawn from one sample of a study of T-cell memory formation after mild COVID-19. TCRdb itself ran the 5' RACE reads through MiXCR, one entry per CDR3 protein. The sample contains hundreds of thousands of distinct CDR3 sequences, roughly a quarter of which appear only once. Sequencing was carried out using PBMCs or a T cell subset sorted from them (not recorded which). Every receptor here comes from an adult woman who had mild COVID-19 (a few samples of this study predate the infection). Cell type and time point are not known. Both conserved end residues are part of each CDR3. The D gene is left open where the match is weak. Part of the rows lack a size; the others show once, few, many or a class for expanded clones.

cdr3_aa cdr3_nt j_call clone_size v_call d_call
CASSQGVLSFYEQYF TGTGCCAGCAGCCAAGGGGTCCTCTCTTTCTACGAGCAGTACTTC TRBJ2-7 NA TRBV4-2 NA
CASRQLRNTEAFF TGTGCCAGCAGACAGCTTAGGAACACTGAAGCTTTCTTT TRBJ1-1 few TRBV6-5 NA
CATSREQAGGFYEQYF TGTGCCACCAGCAGAGAACAGGCGGGAGGGTTCTACGAGCAGTACTTC TRBJ2-7 NA TRBV15 TRBD2
CATSDFSSSTDTQYF TGTGCCACCAGTGATTTTTCCTCTAGCACAGATACGCAGTATTTT TRBJ2-3 few TRBV24-1 NA
CAWTKGPEAFF TGTGCCTGGACCAAGGGTCCTGAAGCTTTCTTT TRBJ1-1 NA TRBV30 NA
CASSQRTGAAGEQYF TGCGCCAGCAGCCAGAGGACAGGGGCGGCAGGCGAGCAGTACTTC TRBJ2-7 NA TRBV5-1 TRBD1
CASSQGRSDQGYTF TGTGCCAGCAGCCAAGGGCGCAGCGACCAAGGCTACACCTTC TRBJ1-2 NA TRBV4-2 NA
CSVIRASGDTYEQYF TGCAGCGTGATCCGGGCTAGCGGGGACACCTACGAGCAGTACTTC TRBJ2-7 NA TRBV29-1 TRBD2
CASSHAPGAQETQYF TGCGCCAGCAGCCACGCCCCAGGGGCCCAAGAGACCCAGTACTTC TRBJ2-5 NA TRBV4-1 NA
CASSYSSREGNQPQHF TGTGCCAGCAGTTACTCGAGCAGGGAAGGCAATCAGCCCCAGCATTTT TRBJ1-5 NA TRBV6-2/TRBV6-3 NA
CASSLWGTDTQYF TGCGCCAGCAGCTTGTGGGGCACAGATACGCAGTATTTT TRBJ2-3 many TRBV5-1 NA
CSRMTRDTQYF TGCAGTAGGATGACTAGAGATACGCAGTATTTT TRBJ2-3 NA TRBV20-1 NA
CASSRRGIQETQYF TGCGCCAGCAGCCGAAGAGGGATTCAAGAGACCCAGTACTTC TRBJ2-5 NA TRBV5-1 NA
CASSGRRGGLGYEQFF TGTGCCAGCAGTGGGAGAAGGGGCGGCCTGGGCTATGAGCAGTTCTTC TRBJ2-1 few TRBV2 NA
CASSLPGQSADEQFF TGTGCCAGCTCTCTGCCGGGACAGTCCGCCGATGAGCAGTTCTTC TRBJ2-1 few TRBV2 TRBD1
CASSANLFREGYTF TGTGCCAGCAGTGCCAATCTCTTCAGGGAGGGCTACACCTTC TRBJ1-2 few TRBV25-1 NA
CAVGPQEGEKLFF TGTGCCGTCGGCCCTCAGGAGGGCGAAAAACTGTTTTTT TRBJ1-4 NA TRBV3-1 NA
CATSETRDRGEQYF TGTGCCACCAGTGAAACCCGGGACAGGGGCGAGCAGTACTTC TRBJ2-7 NA TRBV24-1 TRBD1
CASSLRSGDSLTYEQYF TGTGCCAGCAGTTTGAGAAGTGGGGACAGCCTTACCTACGAGCAGTACTTC TRBJ2-7 NA TRBV12-3/TRBV12-4 TRBD1
CASSPLGDYGYTF TGTGCCAGCAGTCCCCTGGGGGACTATGGCTACACCTTC TRBJ1-2 NA TRBV13 NA